This T cell receptor beta chain comes out of a study of blood T cell repertoires in COVID-19. As for the study in general: Whether acute or convalescent, the COVID-19 samples came from the United States, Italy and Spain. Nucleic acid was either cDNA or gDNA, and it came from T cells, B-cell-depleted T cells, or PBMCs.

Sequencing used immunoSEQ multiplex PCR; TCRdb keeps in-frame clones, though not all of them. The sample has more than 15,000 clones; 70% to 90% are singletons. V lost 1 base, J lost 0 bases, and 9 bases lay in between. The germline CDR1 and CDR2 sequences are LNHDA and SQIVND (reference sequence). The CDR3 contains 15 residues. V usage is TRBV19 and J usage is TRBJ1-1; no clear D. Material for sequencing was peripheral blood. This TCR was sampled from a human donor with active COVID-19. The donor label of this sample is uncertain. The CDR3 loop reads CASSIAGRMNTEAFF. The CDR3 DNA is TGTGCCAGTAGTATAGCGGGGAGGATGAACACTGAAGCTTTCTTT.